This record covers a single T cell receptor (beta chain). Its target is not known. In germline, CDR1 is MNHEY, CDR2 SVGAGI. This CDR3 comprises 14 residues. UMIs containing a 6-nucleotide sample barcode were added via template switching. Following a re-call of the 5' RACE reads, TCRdb has one entry per CDR3 protein and lacks DNA. The listing contains approximately 120,000 distinct CDR3 sequences. The sample belongs to a study of monozygotic twins with inflammatory bowel disease. Study observations and caveats: Some repertoire variability may stem from patients' differing immunosuppressive treatments. Support for a single strong signal or clonotype associated with IBD was absent.

Sequencing used blood. This TCR was recovered from a human donor with ulcerative colitis or Crohn's disease, or a healthy co-twin of an affected twin (not recorded which). The J gene is TRBJ1-1, the V gene TRBV6-5; TCRdb reports TRBD1, a call that lacks DNA to check it against. The CDR3: CASSYGTGEGEAFF.